What follows are 23 T cell receptor beta chains derived from one specimen sequenced in a study of blood T cell repertoires in COVID-19. Using immunoSEQ multiplex PCR, the repertoire was profiled, and TCRdb retains in-frame clones only, with some absent. The profile shows more than 200,000 clones, nearly 90% of them singletons. The material sequenced was peripheral blood. The source is a human donor in a cohort sampled during active COVID-19.

CDR3 residues: CASSLGLTGEAKNIQYF. The CDR3 DNA is TGTGCCAGCAGCTTAGGCCTCACAGGGGAGGCCAAAAACATTCAGTACTTC. The chain joins TRBV7-9 to TRBJ2-4; 7 positions match TRBD1. Germline V gives CDR1 SEHNR, CDR2 FQNEAQ (reference sequence). Trimming at V came to 1 base and at J to 1 base, leaving 7 bases not matched to a gene. The CDR3 has 17 residues.

The J gene is TRBJ2-1, the V gene TRBV28; a possible D gene is TRBD1 (5 bases). Trimming pared 7 bases from V and 6 bases from J, leaving 19 bases between. This CDR3 region has 15 residues. CDR1 and CDR2 from the germline V gene are MDHEN and SYDVKM. The DNA for the CDR3 is TGTGCCAGCAATTCAGGGTGGCTCAGTATCAATGAGCAGTTCTTC. Translated, it gives CASNSGWLSINEQFF.

The V call is TRBV19, the J call TRBJ2-7; D not resolved. Trimming removed 0 bases at V and 3 bases at J, with 6 bases between. This CDR3 spans 13 amino acids. CDR1 and CDR2 (germline): LNHDA, SQIVND (reference sequence). In nucleotides, the CDR3 is TGTGCCAGTAGTATAGATCCCATCTACGAGCAGTACTTC. Its translation is CASSIDPIYEQYF.

The chain combines TRBV7-8 with TRBJ2-5; the D gene is possibly TRBD1 (5 bases). V shed 3 bases and J shed 2 bases, with 10 bases lying between them. Germline V gene lookup returns CDR1 SGHVS and CDR2 FQNEAQ. The CDR3 sequence is 14 residues long. CDR3 amino acids: CASSLSRAQETQYF. The CDR3, as DNA: TGTGCCAGCAGCTTGAGCAGGGCTCAAGAGACCCAGTACTTC.

This chain uses TRBV4-1 with TRBJ2-7, with 11 bases fitting TRBD2. Looked up from germline, CDR1 is MGHRA and CDR2 is YSYEKL. With 6 bases clipped from V and 4 bases from J, the junction kept 11 bases outside the gene matches. The CDR3 contains 16 residues. The CDR3 region is CASRDPLTSGKYEQYF. The CDR3 nucleotides read TGCGCCAGCAGGGACCCATTGACTAGCGGGAAATACGAGCAGTACTTC.

The V and J genes are TRBV15 and TRBJ1-2; D gene unclear. CDR1 is LNHNV and CDR2 is YYDKDF in the germline V gene (reference sequence). V was trimmed by 5 bases and J by 4 bases, leaving 11 bases between them. The CDR3 is 13 amino acids. The CDR3 reads CATSPRGTYGYTF. DNA for the CDR3: TGTGCCACCAGCCCACGGGGAACCTATGGCTACACCTTC.

CDR3 loop: CASSQYGGGYEQYF. CDR3 DNA sequence: TGTGCCAGCAGCCAATACGGCGGGGGCTACGAGCAGTACTTC. The chain has TRBV3-1 (or the pseudogene TRBV3-2) and TRBJ2-7, with 7 nucleotides matching TRBD2. CDR3 size: 14 residues. J lost 3 bases, V lost 2 bases, and 4 bases had no gene match. Germline V lookup: CDR1 LGHDT, CDR2 YNNKEL (reference sequence).

The rearrangement joins TRBV9 to TRBJ2-1; TRBD2 agrees at 9 bases. The length of the CDR3 is 16 residues. Trimming cost V 3 bases and J 8 bases; bases outside gene matches: 12. The germline gives CDR1 SGDLS, CDR2 YYNGEE. The CDR3 coding sequence is TGTGCCAGCAGCGCCGAGGGGGCGGGAGGGCCCGATGAGCAGTTCTTC. Protein product: CASSAEGAGGPDEQFF.

CDR3 nucleotide sequence: TGTGCCAGCAGGTTCCTAGCGGGAACCCGGAATGAGCAGTTCTTC. Its protein product is CASRFLAGTRNEQFF. This sequence joins TRBV7-2 and TRBJ2-1; 9 nucleotides align to TRBD2. CDR3 length: 15 residues. The germline gives CDR1 SGHTA, CDR2 FQGNSA. The V gene end was trimmed by 6 bases and the J gene end by 7 bases; junction bases not matched to a gene: 10.

The V and J genes are TRBV7-2 and TRBJ1-1, with D perhaps matching TRBD1 (5 bases). Germline loops: CDR1 SGHTA, CDR2 FQGNSA. The CDR3 length is 11 residues. Trimming took off 5 bases at V and 10 bases at J, with 11 bases between the two ends. The CDR3 DNA reads as TGTGCCAGCAGCCCCTATCAGGGAGCTTTCTTT. This codes for CASSPYQGAFF.

This sequence joins TRBV25-1 and TRBJ1-1; D not certain. CDR1 is MGHDK, CDR2 SYGVNS, per germline. The V end was cut by 5 bases, the J end by 3 bases, with 10 bases between. The CDR3 covers 13 residues. In nucleotides, the CDR3 is TGTGCCAGCAGTCGTGGAGGGTACACTGAAGCTTTCTTT. It translates to CASSRGGYTEAFF.

The rearrangement links TRBV4-3 to TRBJ1-1; 8 bases match TRBD1. Unmatched junction bases numbered 6, after V lost 4 bases and J lost 5 bases. The CDR3 has 14 residues. The germline CDR1 and CDR2 sequences are LGHNA and YSLEER. The CDR3 DNA reads TGCGCCAGCAGCCTACTGACAGGGGATACTGAAGCTTTCTTT. Translated, it gives CASSLLTGDTEAFF.

The V call is TRBV10-2, the J call TRBJ2-7; 10 nucleotides agree with TRBD2. The V and J ends lost 1 base and 5 bases, in that order; junction bases with no gene match: 5. The germline V gene encodes CDR1 WSHSY and CDR2 SAAADI. CDR3 length equals 15 residues. CDR3 sequence (DNA): TGCGCCAGCAGTGAGTTCCAAGCGGGGGGGCACGAGCAGTACTTC. It yields the protein CASSEFQAGGHEQYF.

V gene TRBV14 combines with J gene TRBJ2-7; 7 nucleotides match TRBD2. V was pared by 3 bases and J by 4 bases, with 3 bases of the junction left unmatched. Germline values: CDR1 SGHDN, CDR2 FVKESK. The CDR3 covers 13 residues. CDR3 nucleotide sequence: TGTGCCAGCAGCCATCTAGCGGAGTACGAGCAGTACTTC. Translation: CASSHLAEYEQYF.

The CDR3 loop is CASSIGSSNTEAFF. Written as DNA, the CDR3 is TGTGCCAGCAGCATAGGTTCAAGCAACACTGAAGCTTTCTTT. The V and J genes are TRBV9 and TRBJ1-1; D unresolved. This CDR3 has 14 amino acids. The V end lost 4 bases, the J end lost 2 bases, and 12 bases lay between the germline ends. The V gene's germline CDR1 is SGDLS and CDR2 YYNGEE.

The V gene is TRBV3-1 (or the pseudogene TRBV3-2), the J gene TRBJ1-1; D unclear. Trimming cost V 1 base and J 7 bases, with 10 bases left between them. From germline, CDR1 is LGHDT and CDR2 YNNKEL (reference sequence). The CDR3 is made up of 13 amino acids. The CDR3 bases are TGTGCCAGCAGCCAAGTGCCTGCTAGTGAAGCTTTCTTT. Protein sequence: CASSQVPASEAFF.

This clone was observed a few times. This chain links TRBV30 with TRBJ2-7; TRBD1 is a possible D gene (6 bases). Germline V gene sequence: CDR1 GTSNPN, CDR2 SVGIG (reference sequence). Trimming removed 1 base from V and 2 bases from J, with 12 bases in between. The CDR3 has 14 amino acids. The CDR3 nucleotides are TGTGCCTGGAGTGGATCGGCAGGGGCCTACGAGCAGTACTTC. Translating gives CAWSGSAGAYEQYF. The whole variable domain, filled in from reference TRBV30 and TRBJ2-7, reads SQTIHQWPATLVQPVGSPLSLECTVEGTSNPNLYWYRQAAGRGLQLLFYSVGIGQISSEVPQNLSASRPQDRQFILSSKKLLLSDSGFYLCAWSGSAGAYEQYFGPGTRLTVT.

The chain combines TRBV28 with TRBJ1-4, with no clear D. Germline CDR1 is MDHEN and CDR2 is SYDVKM. The CDR3 sequence is 15 residues long. Trimming left V 3 bases short and J 1 base short, with 9 bases between. CDR3 region: CASSLSGKTNEKLFF. For the CDR3, the DNA is TGTGCCAGCAGTTTGTCAGGCAAAACTAATGAAAAACTGTTTTTT.

This clone appeared once. This chain uses TRBV10-2 with TRBJ2-7; 10 positions agree with TRBD2. J gave up 3 bases and V 8 bases, and 10 bases lay outside the gene matches. CDR1 is WSHSY and CDR2 is SAAADI in the germline V gene. This CDR3 contains 15 residues. The CDR3 region is CASALAGALSYEQYF. DNA for the CDR3: TGCGCCAGCGCTCTAGCGGGAGCACTCAGCTACGAGCAGTACTTC.

The V gene is TRBV7-6, the J gene TRBJ2-5; a possible D gene is TRBD2 (7 bases). CDR1 is SGHVS and CDR2 is FNYEAQ in the germline V gene. The ends were cut back, 4 bases at V and 4 bases at J, with 16 bases in the middle. This CDR3 contains 15 residues. The CDR3 loop reads CASSSRPRGGETQYF. CDR3 nucleotides: TGTGCCAGCAGCTCCCGCCCGAGGGGGGGAGAGACCCAGTACTTC.

With regard to this clone: Other DNA sequences in the sample encode the same CDR3. This chain connects TRBV9 to TRBJ2-7; D perhaps matches TRBD1 (6 bases). Germline V CDR1 and CDR2: SGDLS, YYNGEE. This CDR3 is built from 14 residues. Trimming pared 0 bases from V and 2 bases from J, leaving 9 bases between. The CDR3 nucleotides read TGTGCCAGCAGCGTAGGGGGGCTCGCCTACGAGCAGTACTTC. Translating gives CASSVGGLAYEQYF.

The rearrangement links TRBV2 to TRBJ2-7; 10 bases agree with TRBD1. CDR1 is SNHLY, CDR2 FYNNEI, per germline. J was trimmed by 3 bases and V by 6 bases; bases with no gene match: 11. CDR3 size: 16 residues. The CDR3 region has the DNA TGTGCCAGCAGAGAACTGACAGGGGGCTCCCACTACGAGCAGTACTTC. It translates to CASRELTGGSHYEQYF.

The genes are TRBV19 and TRBJ1-1; 7 nucleotides align to TRBD1. V gave up 5 bases and J gave up 4 bases; unmatched junction bases: 4. Per the germline V gene, CDR1 is LNHDA and CDR2 is SQIVND (reference sequence). The CDR3 totals 13 residues. The CDR3 sequence: CASSVNRGTEAFF. The CDR3 DNA sequence: TGTGCCAGTAGTGTAAACAGGGGCACTGAAGCTTTCTTT.